This T cell receptor (beta chain) is drawn from a study of T cell changes during pregnancy in multiple sclerosis (dated by TCRdb to about 2019). For the wider study: The study examined how the T cell repertoire changed over the course of pregnancy in women with multiple sclerosis.

Concerning this clone itself: This clone's antigen is unknown. No base qualities exist here, and no much larger clone lies one base off it.

The library was produced with the immunoSEQ multiplex PCR assay. TCRdb obtained this table from immuneACCESS and retained in-frame rearrangements with V and J assigned. These tables miss some clones; where compared with another copy, unresolved V genes account for less than half of the shortfall, and the remainder is unexplained. This sample is represented by under 40,000 clones; more than 90% of them were singletons. Of the sample, almost 5.5% falls within the top ten clones. Inclusive of the bounding cysteine and phenylalanine, the CDR3 is 12 residues long. The retained sequence is limited to the CDR3, 36 bases, with the frame set at the first base. The V and J ends are trimmed by 2 bases and 5 bases, leaving 6 bases between them. Looking up the germline V gene yields CDR1 SGHTA and CDR2 FQGNSA.

The chain couples TRBV7-2 to TRBJ2-5; TRBD2 could be the D gene, as 6 bases match. This receptor was taken from a female donor in good health, enrolled as a control in a pregnancy study. The specimen comprised peripheral blood, sampled in the third trimester of pregnancy. The DNA sequence follows: TGTGCCAGCAGCTTACTAGCGGAGACCCAGTACTTC. Its coded protein is CASSLLAETQYF.